This T cell receptor (beta chain) is from a study of blood T cell repertoires in COVID-19. The overall study: From the United States, Italy and Spain came samples of acute and convalescent COVID-19. Sample material is recorded as cDNA or gDNA derived from T cells, B-cell-depleted T cells, or PBMCs.

The data were produced by immunoSEQ multiplex PCR, yet TCRdb's version contains in-frame clones alone and is incomplete. The sample carries about 190,000 clones, about 81% recorded once. Self-reported history from a screening survey and questionnaire set each donor's cohort. Donors in Cohort 3 counted as recovered after two negative PCRs, clearance, or symptom resolution. Germline assignment: CDR1 SGHNT and CDR2 YYREEE (reference sequence). V lost 3 bases and J 5 bases, leaving 12 bases between the germline ends. CDR3 size: 15 residues. The sequenced sample consisted of PBMCs or T cells enriched from blood (not recorded which). This chain connects TRBV5-4 to TRBJ1-6; the D is unclear. This clonotype originated in a woman aged 30 to 39 who had recovered from COVID-19. Here the CDR3 reads CASSSRRVDNSPLHF. In nucleotides, the CDR3 is TGTGCCAGCAGCTCACGACGGGTCGATAATTCACCCCTCCACTTT.